These T cell receptor beta chains were read from a single sample in a study of response to subunit inactivated influenza vaccine. Using its own MiXCR run on the RT-PCR reads, TCRdb lists one record per CDR3 protein. The sample lists roughly 550,000 distinct CDR3 sequences, roughly 25% occurring once. A further study also used this sample, focusing on T cells expressing NK-cell markers.

The source was CD4+ T cells sorted from PBMCs, collected roughly 12 days after vaccination. The receptors shown here come from a man aged 45 to 65 who received an inactivated influenza vaccine. Each CDR3 is given with its conserved first and last residue. Fields, in order: clone size, J gene, D gene, V gene, CDR3 protein, CDR3 DNA. A D gene is named only where the DNA matches it firmly. A row's size may be missing; if present it is once, few, many or a size class.

abundance: many
j_gene: TRBJ1-5
d_gene: NA
v_gene: TRBV29-1
CDR3aa: CSVGNSNQPQHF
CDR3nt: TGCAGCGTTGGTAATAGCAATCAGCCCCAGCATTTT

abundance: NA
j_gene: TRBJ2-7
d_gene: TRBD1
v_gene: TRBV29-1
CDR3aa: CSGRQGSHEQYF
CDR3nt: TGCAGCGGCAGACAGGGGAGCCACGAGCAGTACTTC

abundance: few
j_gene: TRBJ2-5
d_gene: NA
v_gene: TRBV20-1
CDR3aa: CSASRDGQETQYF
CDR3nt: TGCAGTGCTAGCAGGGACGGACAAGAGACCCAGTACTTC

abundance: NA
j_gene: TRBJ2-4
d_gene: NA
v_gene: TRBV5-6
CDR3aa: CASSHRGTPGIQYF
CDR3nt: TGTGCCAGCAGCCACCGAGGGACACCAGGGATTCAGTACTTC

abundance: NA
j_gene: TRBJ2-3
d_gene: NA
v_gene: TRBV10-3
CDR3aa: CAISVSISTDTQYF
CDR3nt: TGTGCCATCAGTGTTTCTATTAGCACAGATACGCAGTATTTT

abundance: NA
j_gene: TRBJ1-2
d_gene: NA
v_gene: TRBV7-2
CDR3aa: CASSPRGHGYTF
CDR3nt: TGTGCCAGCAGCCCCCGGGGTCATGGCTACACCTTC

abundance: NA
j_gene: TRBJ2-1
d_gene: NA
v_gene: TRBV29-1
CDR3aa: CSVETQGRINEQFF
CDR3nt: TGCAGCGTTGAGACTCAGGGAAGGATCAATGAGCAGTTCTTC

abundance: NA
j_gene: TRBJ2-1
d_gene: NA
v_gene: TRBV7-8
CDR3aa: CASSLGFSRSYNEQFF
CDR3nt: TGTGCCAGCAGCTTGGGTTTTTCTCGCTCCTACAATGAGCAGTTCTTC

abundance: NA
j_gene: TRBJ2-7
d_gene: NA
v_gene: TRBV5-6
CDR3aa: CASSQINKPYEQYF
CDR3nt: TGTGCCAGCAGCCAAATTAATAAGCCCTACGAGCAGTACTTC

abundance: once
j_gene: TRBJ2-5
d_gene: NA
v_gene: TRBV27
CDR3aa: CASSLLTETQYF
CDR3nt: TGTGCCAGCAGTTTATTGACAGAGACCCAGTACTTC

abundance: few
j_gene: TRBJ1-5
d_gene: TRBD1
v_gene: TRBV12-3/TRBV12-4
CDR3aa: CASRLRTGGFSNQPQHF
CDR3nt: TGTGCCAGCAGGTTACGGACAGGGGGTTTTAGCAATCAGCCCCAGCATTTT

abundance: many
j_gene: TRBJ1-1
d_gene: NA
v_gene: TRBV24-1
CDR3aa: CATSDGHWNTEAFF
CDR3nt: TGTGCCACCAGTGATGGACATTGGAACACTGAAGCTTTCTTT

abundance: NA
j_gene: TRBJ2-7
d_gene: NA
v_gene: TRBV14
CDR3aa: CASSQGYTYYEQYF
CDR3nt: TGTGCCAGCAGCCAAGGCTACACCTACTACGAGCAGTACTTC

abundance: NA
j_gene: TRBJ2-5
d_gene: TRBD1
v_gene: TRBV12-3/TRBV12-4
CDR3aa: CASSRDRATQETQYF
CDR3nt: TGTGCCAGCAGTAGGGACAGGGCGACACAAGAGACCCAGTACTTC

abundance: few
j_gene: TRBJ2-3
d_gene: NA
v_gene: TRBV2
CDR3aa: CASSDWGVLTDTQYF
CDR3nt: TGTGCCAGCAGTGATTGGGGGGTACTCACAGATACGCAGTATTTT

abundance: few
j_gene: TRBJ2-1
d_gene: NA
v_gene: TRBV12-3/TRBV12-4
CDR3aa: CASTQGPLASDNEQFF
CDR3nt: TGTGCCAGCACGCAGGGCCCCTTGGCGTCGGACAATGAGCAGTTCTTC

abundance: few
j_gene: TRBJ1-5
d_gene: NA
v_gene: TRBV7-9
CDR3aa: CASSLGVTFRSNQPQHF
CDR3nt: TGTGCCAGCAGCTTAGGGGTGACATTTAGGAGCAATCAGCCCCAGCATTTT

abundance: NA
j_gene: TRBJ1-6
d_gene: NA
v_gene: TRBV3-1
CDR3aa: CASRGAGNSPLHF
CDR3nt: TGTGCCAGCAGAGGAGCGGGGAATTCACCCCTCCACTTT

abundance: NA
j_gene: TRBJ2-5
d_gene: NA
v_gene: TRBV7-8
CDR3aa: CASSFYKETQYF
CDR3nt: TGTGCCAGCAGCTTTTATAAAGAGACCCAGTACTTC

abundance: NA
j_gene: TRBJ1-1
d_gene: NA
v_gene: TRBV6-2/TRBV6-3
CDR3aa: CASSYPRAGRPEAFF
CDR3nt: TGTGCCAGCAGTTACCCCAGGGCTGGAAGGCCTGAAGCTTTCTTT

abundance: NA
j_gene: TRBJ2-7
d_gene: TRBD2
v_gene: TRBV7-2
CDR3aa: CASSLSGGRGEQYF
CDR3nt: TGTGCCAGCAGCTTAAGCGGGGGTCGGGGCGAGCAGTACTTC

abundance: NA
j_gene: TRBJ2-7
d_gene: TRBD2
v_gene: TRBV10-3
CDR3aa: CAISELAGVNYEQYF
CDR3nt: TGTGCCATCAGTGAGTTGGCGGGAGTTAACTACGAGCAGTACTTC

abundance: many
j_gene: TRBJ2-1
d_gene: NA
v_gene: TRBV29-1
CDR3aa: CSVELGTSYNEQFF
CDR3nt: TGCAGCGTTGAGTTAGGGACCTCCTACAATGAGCAGTTCTTC

abundance: NA
j_gene: TRBJ2-1
d_gene: TRBD1
v_gene: TRBV5-1
CDR3aa: CASSLGTGGFDEQFF
CDR3nt: TGCGCCAGCAGCTTAGGTACAGGGGGCTTCGATGAGCAGTTCTTC